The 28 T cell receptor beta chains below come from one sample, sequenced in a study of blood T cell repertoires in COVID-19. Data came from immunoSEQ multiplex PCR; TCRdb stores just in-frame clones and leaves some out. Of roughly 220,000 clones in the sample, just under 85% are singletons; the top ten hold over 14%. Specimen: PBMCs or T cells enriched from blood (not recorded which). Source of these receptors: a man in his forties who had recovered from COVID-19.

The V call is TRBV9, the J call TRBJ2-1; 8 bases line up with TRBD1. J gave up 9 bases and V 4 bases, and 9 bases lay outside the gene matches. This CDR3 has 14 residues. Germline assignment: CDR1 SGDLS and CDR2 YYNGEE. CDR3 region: CASSPGRGQGEQFF. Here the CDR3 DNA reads TGTGCCAGCAGCCCGGGCAGGGGGCAAGGTGAGCAGTTCTTC.

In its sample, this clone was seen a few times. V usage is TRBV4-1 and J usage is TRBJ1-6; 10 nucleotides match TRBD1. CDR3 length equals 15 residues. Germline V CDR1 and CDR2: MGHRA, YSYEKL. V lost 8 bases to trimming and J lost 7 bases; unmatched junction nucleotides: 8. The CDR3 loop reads CASGDRGRGNSPLHF. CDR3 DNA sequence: TGCGCCAGCGGAGACAGGGGGCGCGGGAATTCACCCCTCCACTTT.

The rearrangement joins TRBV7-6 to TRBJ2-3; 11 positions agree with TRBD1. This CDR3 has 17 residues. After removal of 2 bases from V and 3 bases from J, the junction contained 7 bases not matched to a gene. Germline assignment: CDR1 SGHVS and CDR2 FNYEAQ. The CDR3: CASSLTGQGVGTDTQYF. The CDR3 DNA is TGTGCCAGCAGCTTAACGGGACAGGGGGTTGGGACAGATACGCAGTATTTT.

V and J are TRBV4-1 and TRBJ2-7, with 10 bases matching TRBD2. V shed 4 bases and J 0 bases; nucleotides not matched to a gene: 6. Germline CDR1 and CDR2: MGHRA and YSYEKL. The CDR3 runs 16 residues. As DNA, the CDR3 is TGCGCCAGCAGCCGAGGACTAGCGGCGAGCTCCTACGAGCAGTACTTC. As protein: CASSRGLAASSYEQYF.

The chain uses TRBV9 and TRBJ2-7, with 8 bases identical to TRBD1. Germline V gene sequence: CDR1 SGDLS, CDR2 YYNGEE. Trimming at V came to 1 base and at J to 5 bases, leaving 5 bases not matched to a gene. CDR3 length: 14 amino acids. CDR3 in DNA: TGTGCCAGCAGCGTAAGGGGACAGGACGACGAGCAGTACTTC. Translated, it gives CASSVRGQDDEQYF.

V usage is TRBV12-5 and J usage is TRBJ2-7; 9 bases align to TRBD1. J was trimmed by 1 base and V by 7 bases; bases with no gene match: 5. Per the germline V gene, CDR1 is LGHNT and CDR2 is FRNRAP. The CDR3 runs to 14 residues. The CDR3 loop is CASASGTGSYEQYF. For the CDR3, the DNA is TGTGCTAGTGCCTCCGGGACAGGGTCCTACGAGCAGTACTTC.

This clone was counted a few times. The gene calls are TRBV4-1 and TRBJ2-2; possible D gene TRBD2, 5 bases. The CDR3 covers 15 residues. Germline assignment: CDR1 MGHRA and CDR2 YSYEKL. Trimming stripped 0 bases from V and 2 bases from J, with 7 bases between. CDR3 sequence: CASSQEGVNTGELFF. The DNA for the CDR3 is TGCGCCAGCAGCCAAGAGGGAGTTAACACCGGGGAGCTGTTTTTT.

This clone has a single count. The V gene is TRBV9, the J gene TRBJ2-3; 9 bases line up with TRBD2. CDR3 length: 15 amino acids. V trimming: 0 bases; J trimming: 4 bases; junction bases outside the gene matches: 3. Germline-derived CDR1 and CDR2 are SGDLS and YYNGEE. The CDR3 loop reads CASSVGREGADTQYF. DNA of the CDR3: TGTGCCAGCAGCGTAGGGCGGGAGGGTGCAGATACGCAGTATTTT.

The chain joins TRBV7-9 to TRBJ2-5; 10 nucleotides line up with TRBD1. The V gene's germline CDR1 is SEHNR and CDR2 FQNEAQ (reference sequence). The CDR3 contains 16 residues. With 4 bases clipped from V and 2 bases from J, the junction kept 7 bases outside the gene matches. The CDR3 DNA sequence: TGTGCCAGCAGCTGGGGGACAGGGGTCTGGCAAGAGACCCAGTACTTC. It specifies CASSWGTGVWQETQYF.

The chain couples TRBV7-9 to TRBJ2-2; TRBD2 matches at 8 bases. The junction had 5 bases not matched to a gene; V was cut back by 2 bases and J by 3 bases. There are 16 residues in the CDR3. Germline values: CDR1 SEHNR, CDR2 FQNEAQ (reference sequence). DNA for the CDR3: TGTGCCAGCAGCTTACTAGCGGGCAGGGACACCGGGGAGCTGTTTTTT. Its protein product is CASSLLAGRDTGELFF.

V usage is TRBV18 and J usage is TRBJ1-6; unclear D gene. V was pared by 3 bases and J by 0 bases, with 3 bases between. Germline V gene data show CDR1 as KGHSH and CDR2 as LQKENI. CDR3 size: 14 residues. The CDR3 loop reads CASSPSSYNSPLHF. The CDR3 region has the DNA TGTGCCAGCTCACCGAGCTCCTATAATTCACCCCTCCACTTT.

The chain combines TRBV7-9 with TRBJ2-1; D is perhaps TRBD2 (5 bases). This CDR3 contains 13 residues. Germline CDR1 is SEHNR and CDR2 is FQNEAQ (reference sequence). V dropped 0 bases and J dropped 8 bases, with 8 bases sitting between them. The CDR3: CASSLAGVDEQFF. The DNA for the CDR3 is TGTGCCAGCAGCTTAGCCGGGGTCGATGAGCAGTTCTTC.

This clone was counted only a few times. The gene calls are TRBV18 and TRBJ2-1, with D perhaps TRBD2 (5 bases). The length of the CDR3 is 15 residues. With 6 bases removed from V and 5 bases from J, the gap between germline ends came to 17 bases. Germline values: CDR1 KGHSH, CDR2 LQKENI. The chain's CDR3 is CASSGPSGSNNEQFF. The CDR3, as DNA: TGTGCCAGCTCGGGCCCCTCTGGGAGCAACAATGAGCAGTTCTTC.

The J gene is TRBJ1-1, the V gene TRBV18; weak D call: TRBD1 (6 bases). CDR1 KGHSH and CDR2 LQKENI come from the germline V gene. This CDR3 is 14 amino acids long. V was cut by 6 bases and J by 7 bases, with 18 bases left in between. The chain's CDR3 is CASSSLGGQSEAFF. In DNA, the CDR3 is TGTGCCAGCTCGTCCCTGGGGGGGCAGAGTGAAGCTTTCTTT.

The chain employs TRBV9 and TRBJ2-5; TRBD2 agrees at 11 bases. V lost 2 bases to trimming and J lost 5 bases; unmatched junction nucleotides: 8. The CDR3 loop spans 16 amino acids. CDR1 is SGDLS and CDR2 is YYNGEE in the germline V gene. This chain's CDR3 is CASSVLAGGPGETQYF. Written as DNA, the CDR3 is TGTGCCAGCAGCGTGTTAGCGGGAGGGCCTGGGGAGACCCAGTACTTC.

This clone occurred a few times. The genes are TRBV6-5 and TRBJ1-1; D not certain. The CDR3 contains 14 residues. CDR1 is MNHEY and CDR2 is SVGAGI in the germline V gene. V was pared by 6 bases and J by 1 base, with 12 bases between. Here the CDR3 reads CASRPARWNTEAFF. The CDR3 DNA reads TGTGCCAGCAGACCCGCTCGGTGGAACACTGAAGCTTTCTTT.

The CDR3 region is CASTLTGSQPQHF. The CDR3 DNA follows: TGTGCCAGCACTTTGACAGGGAGCCAGCCCCAGCATTTT. V and J are TRBV27 and TRBJ1-5; 7 bases line up with TRBD1. V was pared by 7 bases and J by 7 bases, with 7 bases of the junction left unmatched. Germline CDR1 reads MNHEY; CDR2 reads SMNVEV (reference sequence). The CDR3 runs to 13 residues.

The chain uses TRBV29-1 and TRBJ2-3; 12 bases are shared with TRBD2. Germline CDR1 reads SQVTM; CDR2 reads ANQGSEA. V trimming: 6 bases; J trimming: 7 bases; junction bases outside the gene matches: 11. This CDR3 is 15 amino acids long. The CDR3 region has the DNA TGCAGCGTGGAATCCACTAGCGGGAGGTTGTATACGCAGTATTTT. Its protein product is CSVESTSGRLYTQYF.

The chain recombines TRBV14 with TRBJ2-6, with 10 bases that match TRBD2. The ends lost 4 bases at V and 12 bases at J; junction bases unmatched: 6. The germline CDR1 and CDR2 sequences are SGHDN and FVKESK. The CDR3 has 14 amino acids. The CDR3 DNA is TGTGCCAGCAGCCGACTAGCGGGTGTTCCCGTCCTGACTTTC. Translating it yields CASSRLAGVPVLTF.

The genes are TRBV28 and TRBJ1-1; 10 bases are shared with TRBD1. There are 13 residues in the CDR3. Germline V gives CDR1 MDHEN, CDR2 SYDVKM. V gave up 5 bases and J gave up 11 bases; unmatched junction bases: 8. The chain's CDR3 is CASSPTKDRGAFF. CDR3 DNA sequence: TGTGCCAGCAGTCCGACCAAGGACAGGGGGGCTTTCTTT.

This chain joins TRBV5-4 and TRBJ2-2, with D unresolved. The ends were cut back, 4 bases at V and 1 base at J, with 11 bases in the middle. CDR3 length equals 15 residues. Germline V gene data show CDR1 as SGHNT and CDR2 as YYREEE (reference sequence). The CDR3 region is CASSDARLNTGELFF. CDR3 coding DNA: TGTGCCAGCAGCGACGCTAGATTGAACACCGGGGAGCTGTTTTTT.

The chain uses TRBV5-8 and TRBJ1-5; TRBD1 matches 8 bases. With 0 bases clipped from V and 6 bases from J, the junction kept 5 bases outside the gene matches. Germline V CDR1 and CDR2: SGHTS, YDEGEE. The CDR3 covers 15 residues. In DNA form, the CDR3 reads TGTGCCAGCAGCTTGGGACAGGGGTCCGGTCAGCCCCAGCATTTT. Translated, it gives CASSLGQGSGQPQHF.

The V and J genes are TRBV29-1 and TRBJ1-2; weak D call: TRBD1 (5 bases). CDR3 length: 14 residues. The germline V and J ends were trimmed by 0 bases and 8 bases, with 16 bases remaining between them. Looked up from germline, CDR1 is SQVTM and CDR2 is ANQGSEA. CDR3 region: CSVEDHTGPVGYTF. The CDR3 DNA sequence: TGCAGCGTTGAAGATCATACAGGCCCCGTGGGCTACACCTTC.

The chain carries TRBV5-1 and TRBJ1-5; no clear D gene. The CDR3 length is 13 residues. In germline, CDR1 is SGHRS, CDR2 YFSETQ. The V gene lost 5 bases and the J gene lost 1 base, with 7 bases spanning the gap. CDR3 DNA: TGCGCCAGCAGATTTGAGAGCAATCAGCCCCAGCATTTT. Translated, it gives CASRFESNQPQHF.

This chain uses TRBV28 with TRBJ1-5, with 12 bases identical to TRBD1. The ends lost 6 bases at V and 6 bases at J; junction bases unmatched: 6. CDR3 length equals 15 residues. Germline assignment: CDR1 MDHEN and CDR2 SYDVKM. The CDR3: CASRGQGAKGQPQHF. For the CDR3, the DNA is TGTGCCAGCAGGGGACAGGGGGCTAAGGGTCAGCCCCAGCATTTT.

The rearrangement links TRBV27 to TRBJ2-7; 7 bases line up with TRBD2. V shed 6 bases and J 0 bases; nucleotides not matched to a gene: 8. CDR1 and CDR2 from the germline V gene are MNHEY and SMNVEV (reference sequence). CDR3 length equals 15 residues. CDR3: CASRVSGANSYEQYF. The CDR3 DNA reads TGTGCCAGCAGGGTAAGCGGGGCTAACTCCTACGAGCAGTACTTC.

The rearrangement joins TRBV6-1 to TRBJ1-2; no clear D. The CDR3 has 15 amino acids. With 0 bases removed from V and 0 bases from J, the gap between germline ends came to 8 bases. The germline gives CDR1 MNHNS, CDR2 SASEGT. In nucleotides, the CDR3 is TGTGCCAGCAGTGAAGCGGCTTTACCTAACTATGGCTACACCTTC. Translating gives CASSEAALPNYGYTF.

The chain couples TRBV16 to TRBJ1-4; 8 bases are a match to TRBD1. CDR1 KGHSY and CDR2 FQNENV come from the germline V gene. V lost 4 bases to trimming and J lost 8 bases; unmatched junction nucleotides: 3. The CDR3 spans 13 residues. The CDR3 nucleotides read TGTGCCAGCAGCCCGACAGGGGACGAAAAACTGTTTTTT. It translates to CASSPTGDEKLFF. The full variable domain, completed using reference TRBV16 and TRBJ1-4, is GEEVAQTPKHLVRGEGQKAKLYCAPIKGHSYVFWYQQVLKNEFKFLISFQNENVFDETGMPKERFSAKCLPNSPCSLEIQATKLEDSAVYFCASSPTGDEKLFFGSGTQLSVL.